The sequence of this T cell receptor beta chain was determined in a study of blood T cell repertoires in COVID-19. About the research overall: The United States, Italy and Spain were the sources of the acute and convalescent COVID-19 samples.

Each participant's cohort was designated according to participant-reported clinical history. Each recovered donor of Cohort 3 presented with two negative PCRs, clearance, or symptom resolution. Germline V CDR1 and CDR2: ENHRY, SYGVKD. V gave up 8 bases and J gave up 4 bases; unmatched junction bases: 4. The CDR3 is 14 residues long. As handled by the study authors: Estimation of nucleated cell counts was performed using reference gene primer amplification. Profiling relied on immunoSEQ multiplex PCR, and the TCRdb table lists in-frame clones only, not all of them. V, J and clone size reflect that table, while D and trimming were determined from the DNA. Of around 310,000 clones in the sample, 75% to 90% were seen once.

V usage is TRBV10-3 and J usage is TRBJ2-1, with 11 bases aligning to TRBD2. The sample consisted of PBMCs or T cells enriched from blood (not recorded which). This receptor was obtained from a woman aged 40 to 50 who had recovered from COVID-19. The CDR3 region is CAIGGLAGYNEQFF. The DNA for the CDR3 is TGTGCCATCGGAGGACTAGCGGGTTACAATGAGCAGTTCTTC.